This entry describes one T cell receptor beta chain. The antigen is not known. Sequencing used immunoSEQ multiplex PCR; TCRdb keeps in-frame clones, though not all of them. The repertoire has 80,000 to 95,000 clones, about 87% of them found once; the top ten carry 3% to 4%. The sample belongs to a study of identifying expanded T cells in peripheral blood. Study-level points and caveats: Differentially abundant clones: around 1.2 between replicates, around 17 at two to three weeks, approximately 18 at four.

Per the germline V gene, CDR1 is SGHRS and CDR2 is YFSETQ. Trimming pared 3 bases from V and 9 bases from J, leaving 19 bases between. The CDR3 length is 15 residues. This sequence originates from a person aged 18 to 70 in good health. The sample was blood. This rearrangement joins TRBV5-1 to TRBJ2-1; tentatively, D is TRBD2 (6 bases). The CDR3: CASSYSGGELSEQFF. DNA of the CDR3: TGCGCCAGCAGCTACAGCGGAGGGGAGCTCAGTGAGCAGTTCTTC.